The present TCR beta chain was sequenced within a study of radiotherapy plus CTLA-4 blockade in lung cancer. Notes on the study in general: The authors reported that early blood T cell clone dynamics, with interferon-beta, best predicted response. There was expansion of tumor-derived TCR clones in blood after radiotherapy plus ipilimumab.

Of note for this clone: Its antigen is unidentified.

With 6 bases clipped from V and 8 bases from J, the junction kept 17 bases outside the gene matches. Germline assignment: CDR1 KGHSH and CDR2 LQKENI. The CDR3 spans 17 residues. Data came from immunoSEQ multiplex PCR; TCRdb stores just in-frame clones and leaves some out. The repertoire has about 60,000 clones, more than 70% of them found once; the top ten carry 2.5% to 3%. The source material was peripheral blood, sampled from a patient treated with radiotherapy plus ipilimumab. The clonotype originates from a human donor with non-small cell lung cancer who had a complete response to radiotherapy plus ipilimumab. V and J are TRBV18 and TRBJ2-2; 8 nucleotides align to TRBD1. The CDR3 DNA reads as TGTGCCAGCTCGGGCCCCAAGGGACAGGCCCTCTTGGGGGAGCTGTTTTTT. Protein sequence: CASSGPKGQALLGELFF. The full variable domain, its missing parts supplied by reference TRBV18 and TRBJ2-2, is NAGVMQNPRHLVRRRGQEARLRCSPMKGHSHVYWYRQLPEEGLKFMVYLQKENIIDESGMPKERFSAEFPKEGPSILRIQQVVRGDSAAYFCASSGPKGQALLGELFFGEGSRLTVL.